The TCR beta chain under discussion was sequenced for a study of Ad26.COV2.S vaccination and SARS-CoV-2 variants. The overall study: In the study, Ad26.COV2.S was injected intramuscularly once, or twice 56 days apart. Study-wide findings and caveats: Quantification of TCR breadth and depth may have yielded underestimates of total T cell responses.

As to treatment: some 19 received Ad26.COV2.S at low or high dose, single or two shots; 5 received placebo; per-sample allocation not given. The study sampled participants on day 63 after the first vaccine or placebo injection. Adults aged 18-55 years in Boston included the donor. Wuhan-strain spike was delivered by a replication-incompetent Ad26 vector. This clone was seen just once. Its antigen is still unknown. The CDR3 has 15 amino acids. The germline V gene encodes CDR1 MNHEY and CDR2 SMNVEV (reference sequence). J gave up 2 bases and V 5 bases, and 4 bases lay outside the gene matches. TCRdb keeps only in-frame clones here, not all; method: immunoSEQ multiplex PCR. The sample holds fewer than 400,000 clones, approximately 80% seen once.

This sequence joins TRBV27 and TRBJ1-5, with 9 bases that match TRBD1. The sample in question was peripheral blood, obtained in a trial of Ad26.COV2.S vaccine versus placebo. The clonotype originates from a person aged 18-60 years who received the Ad26.COV2.S COVID-19 vaccine or a placebo. The CDR3 reads CASSPDRGGNQPQHF. The CDR3 DNA reads TGTGCCAGCAGTCCTGACAGGGGGGGCAATCAGCCCCAGCATTTT.